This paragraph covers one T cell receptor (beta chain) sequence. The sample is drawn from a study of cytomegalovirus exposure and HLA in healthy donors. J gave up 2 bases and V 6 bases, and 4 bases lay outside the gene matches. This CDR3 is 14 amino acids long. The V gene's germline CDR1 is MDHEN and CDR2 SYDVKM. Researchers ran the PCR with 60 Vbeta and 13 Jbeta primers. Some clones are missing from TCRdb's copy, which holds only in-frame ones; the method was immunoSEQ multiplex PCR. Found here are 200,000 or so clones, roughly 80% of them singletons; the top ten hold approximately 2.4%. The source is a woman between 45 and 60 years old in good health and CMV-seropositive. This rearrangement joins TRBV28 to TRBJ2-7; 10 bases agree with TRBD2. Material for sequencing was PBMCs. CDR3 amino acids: CASRSGTSAYEQYF. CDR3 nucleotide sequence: TGTGCCAGCAGATCCGGGACTAGCGCCTACGAGCAGTACTTC.